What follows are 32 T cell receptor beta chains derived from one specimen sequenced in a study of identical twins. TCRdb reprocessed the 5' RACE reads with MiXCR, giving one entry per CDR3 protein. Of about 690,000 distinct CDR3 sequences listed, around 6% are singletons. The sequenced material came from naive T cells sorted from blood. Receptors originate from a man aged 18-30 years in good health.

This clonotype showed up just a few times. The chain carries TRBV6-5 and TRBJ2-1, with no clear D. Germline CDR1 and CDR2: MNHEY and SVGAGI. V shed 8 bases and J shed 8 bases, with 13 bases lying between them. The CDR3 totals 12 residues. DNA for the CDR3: TGTGCCAGCCAATCGATTCAGTATGAGCAGTTCTTC. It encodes CASQSIQYEQFF.

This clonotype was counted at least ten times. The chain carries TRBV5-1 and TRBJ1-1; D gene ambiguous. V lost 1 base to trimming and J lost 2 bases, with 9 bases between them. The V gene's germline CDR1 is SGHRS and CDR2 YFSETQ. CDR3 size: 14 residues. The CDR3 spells CASSLIAANTEAFF. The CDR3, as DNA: TGCGCCAGCAGCTTGATTGCAGCAAACACTGAAGCTTTCTTT.

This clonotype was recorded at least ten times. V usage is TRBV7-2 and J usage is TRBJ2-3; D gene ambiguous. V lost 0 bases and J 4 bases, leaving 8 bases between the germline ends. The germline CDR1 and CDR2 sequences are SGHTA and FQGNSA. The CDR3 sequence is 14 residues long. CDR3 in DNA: TGTGCCAGCAGCTTAGCGCTTAGCCCAGATACGCAGTATTTT. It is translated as CASSLALSPDTQYF.

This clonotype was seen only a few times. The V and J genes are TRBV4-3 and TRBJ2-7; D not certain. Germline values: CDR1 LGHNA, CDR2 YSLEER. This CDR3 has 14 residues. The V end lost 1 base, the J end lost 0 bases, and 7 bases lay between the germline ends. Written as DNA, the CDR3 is TGCGCCAGCAGCCAAGCCCAGGTCTCCTACGAGCAGTACTTC. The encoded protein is CASSQAQVSYEQYF.

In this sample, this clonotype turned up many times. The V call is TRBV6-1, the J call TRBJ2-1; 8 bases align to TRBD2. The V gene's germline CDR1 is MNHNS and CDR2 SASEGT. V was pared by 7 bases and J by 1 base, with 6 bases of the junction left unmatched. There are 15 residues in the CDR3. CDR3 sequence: CASTLRGGSYNEQFF. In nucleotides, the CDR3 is TGTGCCAGCACCCTACGGGGGGGTTCCTACAATGAGCAGTTCTTC.

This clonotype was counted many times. CDR3 protein: CASKAANTDTQYF. CDR3 nucleotides: TGCGCCAGCAAAGCGGCGAACACAGATACGCAGTATTTT. This chain connects TRBV5-1 to TRBJ2-3; D is possibly TRBD2 (5 bases). The length of the CDR3 is 13 residues. The germline gives CDR1 SGHRS, CDR2 YFSETQ. V was shortened by 6 bases and J by 2 bases, with 10 bases between the two germline ends.

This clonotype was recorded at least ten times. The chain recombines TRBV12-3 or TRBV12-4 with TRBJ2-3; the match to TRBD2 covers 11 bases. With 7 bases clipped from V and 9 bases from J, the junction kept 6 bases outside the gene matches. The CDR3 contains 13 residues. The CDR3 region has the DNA TGTGCCAGCACCCAGAGACTAGCGGGAACGCAGTATTTT. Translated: CASTQRLAGTQYF.

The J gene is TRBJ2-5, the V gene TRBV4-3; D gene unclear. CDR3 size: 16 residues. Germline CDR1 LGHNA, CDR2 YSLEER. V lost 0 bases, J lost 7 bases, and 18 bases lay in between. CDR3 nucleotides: TGCGCCAGCAGCCAAGAGGTGGGCGGCGCCGTTAGGACCCAGTACTTC. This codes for CASSQEVGGAVRTQYF.

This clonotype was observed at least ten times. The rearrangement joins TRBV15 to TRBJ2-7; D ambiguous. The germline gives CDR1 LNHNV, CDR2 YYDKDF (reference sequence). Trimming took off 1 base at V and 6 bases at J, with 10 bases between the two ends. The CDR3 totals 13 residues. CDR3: CATSRGTQGEQYF. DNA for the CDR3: TGTGCCACCAGCAGAGGGACGCAAGGCGAGCAGTACTTC.

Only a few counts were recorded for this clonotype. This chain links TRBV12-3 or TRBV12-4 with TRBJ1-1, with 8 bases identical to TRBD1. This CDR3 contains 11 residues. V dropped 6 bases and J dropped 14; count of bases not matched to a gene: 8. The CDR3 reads CASSWDRPGFF. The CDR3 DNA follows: TGTGCCAGCAGCTGGGACAGGCCGGGCTTCTTT.

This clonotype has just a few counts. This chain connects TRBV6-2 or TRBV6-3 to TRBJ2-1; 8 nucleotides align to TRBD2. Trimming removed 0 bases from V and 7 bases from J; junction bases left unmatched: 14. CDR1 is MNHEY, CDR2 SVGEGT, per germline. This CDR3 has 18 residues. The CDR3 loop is CASSYSRRGLGPSNEQFF. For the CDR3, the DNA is TGTGCCAGCAGTTACTCCCGCAGGGGACTAGGGCCTTCAAATGAGCAGTTCTTC.

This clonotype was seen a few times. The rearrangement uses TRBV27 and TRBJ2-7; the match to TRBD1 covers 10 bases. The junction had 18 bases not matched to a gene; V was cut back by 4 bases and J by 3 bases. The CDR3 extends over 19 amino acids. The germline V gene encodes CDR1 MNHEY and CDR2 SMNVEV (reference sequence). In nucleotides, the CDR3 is TGTGCCAGCAGTTCTGCGACAGGGGGCGGAAAACTAGCGGACTACGAGCAGTACTTC. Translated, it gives CASSSATGGGKLADYEQYF.

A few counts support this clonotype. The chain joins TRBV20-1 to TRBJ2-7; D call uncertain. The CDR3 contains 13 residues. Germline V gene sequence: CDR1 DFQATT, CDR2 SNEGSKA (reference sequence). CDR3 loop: CSRRRKSSYEQYF. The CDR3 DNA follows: TGCAGCCGCCGCCGTAAGAGCTCCTACGAGCAGTACTTC.

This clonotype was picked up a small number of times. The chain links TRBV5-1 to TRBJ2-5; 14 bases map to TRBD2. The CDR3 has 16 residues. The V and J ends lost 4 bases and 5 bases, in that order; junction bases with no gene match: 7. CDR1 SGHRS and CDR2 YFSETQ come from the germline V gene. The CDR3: CASSPGTSGSFETQYF. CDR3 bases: TGCGCCAGCAGCCCGGGGACTAGCGGGAGTTTTGAGACCCAGTACTTC.

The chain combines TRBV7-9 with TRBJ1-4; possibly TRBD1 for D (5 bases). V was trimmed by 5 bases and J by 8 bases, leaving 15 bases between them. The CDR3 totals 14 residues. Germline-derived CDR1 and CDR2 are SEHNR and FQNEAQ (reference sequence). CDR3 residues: CASSPPQGGEKLFF. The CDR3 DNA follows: TGTGCCAGCAGCCCACCCCAGGGTGGGGAAAAACTGTTTTTT.

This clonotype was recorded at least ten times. The CDR3 loop reads CSARDETGGMNTEAFF. The CDR3 DNA sequence: TGCAGTGCTAGGGACGAGACAGGAGGTATGAACACTGAAGCTTTCTTT. This rearrangement joins TRBV20-1 to TRBJ1-1; D possibly corresponds to TRBD1 (6 bases). The germline CDR1 and CDR2 sequences are DFQATT and SNEGSKA (reference sequence). V lost 3 bases, J lost 0 bases, and 17 bases lay in between. The CDR3 has 16 amino acids.

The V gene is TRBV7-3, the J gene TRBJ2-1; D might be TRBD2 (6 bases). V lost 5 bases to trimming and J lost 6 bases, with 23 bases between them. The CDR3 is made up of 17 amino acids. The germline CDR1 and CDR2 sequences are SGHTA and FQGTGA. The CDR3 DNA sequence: TGTGCCAGCAGCCAAAACTCCATAGCGGCCAAGGGCAATGAGCAGTTCTTC. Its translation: CASSQNSIAAKGNEQFF. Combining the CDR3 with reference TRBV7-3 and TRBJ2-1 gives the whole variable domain GAGVSQTPSNKVTEKGKYVELRCDPISGHTALYWYRQSLGQGPEFLIYFQGTGAADDSGLPNDRFFAVRPEGSVSTLKIQRTERGDSAVYLCASSQNSIAAKGNEQFFGPGTRLTVL.

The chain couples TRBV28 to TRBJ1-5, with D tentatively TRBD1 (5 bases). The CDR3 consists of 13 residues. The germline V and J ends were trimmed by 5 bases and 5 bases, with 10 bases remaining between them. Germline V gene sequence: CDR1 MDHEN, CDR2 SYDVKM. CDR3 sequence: CASSMGGHQPQHF. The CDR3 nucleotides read TGTGCCAGCAGTATGGGGGGACATCAGCCCCAGCATTTT.

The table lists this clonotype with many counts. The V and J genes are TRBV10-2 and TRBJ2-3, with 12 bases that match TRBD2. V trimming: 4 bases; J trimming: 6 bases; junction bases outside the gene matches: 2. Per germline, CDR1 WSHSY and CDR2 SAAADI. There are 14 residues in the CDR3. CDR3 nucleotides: TGCGCCAGCAGTGGACTAGCGGGAGATGATACGCAGTATTTT. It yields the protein CASSGLAGDDTQYF.

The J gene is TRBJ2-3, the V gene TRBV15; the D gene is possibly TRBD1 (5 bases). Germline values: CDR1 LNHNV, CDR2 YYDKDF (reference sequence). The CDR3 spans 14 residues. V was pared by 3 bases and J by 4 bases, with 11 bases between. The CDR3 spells CATSRTRDPDTQYF. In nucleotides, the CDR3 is TGTGCCACCAGCAGGACCAGGGATCCAGATACGCAGTATTTT.

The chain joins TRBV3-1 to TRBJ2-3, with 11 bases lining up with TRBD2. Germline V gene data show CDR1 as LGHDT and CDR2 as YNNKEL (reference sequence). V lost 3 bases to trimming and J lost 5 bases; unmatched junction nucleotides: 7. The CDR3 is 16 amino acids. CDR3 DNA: TGTGCCAGCAGCCAGGAAATAGCGGGAGGGAAAGATACGCAGTATTTT. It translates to CASSQEIAGGKDTQYF.

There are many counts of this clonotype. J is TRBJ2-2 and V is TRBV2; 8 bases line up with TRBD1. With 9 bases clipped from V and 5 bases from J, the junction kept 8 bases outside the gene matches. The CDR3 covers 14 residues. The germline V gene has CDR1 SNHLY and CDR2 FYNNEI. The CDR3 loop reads CARSSGQVTGELFF. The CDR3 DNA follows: TGTGCCAGAAGCTCGGGACAGGTGACCGGGGAGCTGTTTTTT.

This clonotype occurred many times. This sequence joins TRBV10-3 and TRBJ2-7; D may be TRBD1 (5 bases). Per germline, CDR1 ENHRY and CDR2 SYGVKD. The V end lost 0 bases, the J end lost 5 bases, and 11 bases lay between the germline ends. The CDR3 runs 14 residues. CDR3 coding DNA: TGTGCCATCAGTGAGTCAACAGGTCTCCACGAGCAGTACGTC. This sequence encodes CAISESTGLHEQYV.

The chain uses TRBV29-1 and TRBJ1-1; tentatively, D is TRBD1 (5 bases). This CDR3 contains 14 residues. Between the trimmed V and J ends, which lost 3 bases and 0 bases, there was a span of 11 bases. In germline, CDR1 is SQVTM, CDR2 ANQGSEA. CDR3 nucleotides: TGCAGCGTTGACCTCCGGGGGTTGAACACTGAAGCTTTCTTT. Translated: CSVDLRGLNTEAFF.

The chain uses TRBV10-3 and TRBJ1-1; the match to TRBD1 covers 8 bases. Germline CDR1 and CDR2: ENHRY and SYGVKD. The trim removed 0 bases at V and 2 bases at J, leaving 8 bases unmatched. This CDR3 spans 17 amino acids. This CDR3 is CAISESRLRGPNTEAFF. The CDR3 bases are TGTGCCATCAGTGAGTCGAGACTCAGGGGGCCTAACACTGAAGCTTTCTTT.

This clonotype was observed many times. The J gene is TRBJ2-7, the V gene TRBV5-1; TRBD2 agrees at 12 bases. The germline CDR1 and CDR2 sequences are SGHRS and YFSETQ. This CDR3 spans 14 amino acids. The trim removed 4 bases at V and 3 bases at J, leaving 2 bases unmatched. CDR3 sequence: CASSETSGSYEQYF. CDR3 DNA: TGCGCCAGCAGCGAGACTAGCGGGAGCTACGAGCAGTACTTC.

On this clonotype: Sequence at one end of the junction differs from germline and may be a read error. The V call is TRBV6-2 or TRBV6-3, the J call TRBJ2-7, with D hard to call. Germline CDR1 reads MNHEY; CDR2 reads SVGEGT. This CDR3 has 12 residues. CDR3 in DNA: TGTGCCAGCAGGTGGGCGAATTACGAGCAGAACTTC. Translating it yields CASRWANYEQNF.

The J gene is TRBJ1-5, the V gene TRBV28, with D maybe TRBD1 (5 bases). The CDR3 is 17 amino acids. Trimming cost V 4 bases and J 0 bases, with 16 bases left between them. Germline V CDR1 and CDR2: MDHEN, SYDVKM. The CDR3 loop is CASSSPSGRGSNQPQHF. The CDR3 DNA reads TGTGCCAGCAGTTCTCCCTCCGGAAGGGGTAGCAATCAGCCCCAGCATTTT.

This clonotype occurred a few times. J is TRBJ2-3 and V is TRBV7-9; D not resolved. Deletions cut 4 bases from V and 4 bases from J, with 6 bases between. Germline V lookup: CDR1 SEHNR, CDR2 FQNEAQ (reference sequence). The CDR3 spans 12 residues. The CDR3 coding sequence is TGTGCCAGCAGCTACCCCGCAGATACGCAGTATTTT. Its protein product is CASSYPADTQYF.

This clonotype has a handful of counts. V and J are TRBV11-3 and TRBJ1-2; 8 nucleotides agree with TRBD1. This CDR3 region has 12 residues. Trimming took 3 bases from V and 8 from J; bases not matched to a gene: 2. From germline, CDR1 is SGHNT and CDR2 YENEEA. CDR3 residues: CASSFGQGGYTF. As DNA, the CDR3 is TGTGCCAGCAGCTTCGGACAGGGCGGCTACACCTTC.

The CDR3 loop reads CASSIPSARGAGYNEQFF. DNA of the CDR3: TGTGCCAGTAGTATACCCTCCGCCAGGGGCGCCGGCTACAATGAGCAGTTCTTC. This chain connects TRBV19 to TRBJ2-1, with D possibly being TRBD1 (6 bases). Germline values: CDR1 LNHDA, CDR2 SQIVND (reference sequence). CDR3 size: 18 residues. Trimming pared 2 bases from V and 3 bases from J, leaving 20 bases between.

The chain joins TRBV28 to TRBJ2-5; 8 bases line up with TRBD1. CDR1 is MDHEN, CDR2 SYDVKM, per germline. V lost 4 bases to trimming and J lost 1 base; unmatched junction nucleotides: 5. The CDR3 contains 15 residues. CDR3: CASSSDRGVQETQYF. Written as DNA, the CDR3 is TGTGCCAGCAGTTCCGACAGGGGCGTCCAAGAGACCCAGTACTTC.